These 20 T cell receptor beta chains were all obtained from the same sample, sequenced in a study of PD-L1 blockade in urothelial cancer. Clones were sequenced by immunoSEQ multiplex PCR, and TCRdb holds only the in-frame ones, with some missing. Counted here are 85,000 to 90,000 clones, 90% occurring once; the ten biggest clones make up around a tenth. The sample was PBMCs, taken around atezolizumab (anti-PD-L1) treatment. All receptors come from a man aged 60 to 75 with urothelial cancer.

This clone was found a few times. The V gene is TRBV7-8, the J gene TRBJ2-1; D possibly corresponds to TRBD1 (6 bases). Germline CDR1 is SGHVS and CDR2 is FQNEAQ. V was cut by 4 bases and J by 1 base, with 11 bases left in between. CDR3 length: 15 amino acids. The CDR3 loop reads CASSYKQGSYNEQFF. The DNA of the CDR3 is TGTGCCAGCAGCTACAAGCAGGGGTCCTACAATGAGCAGTTCTTC. Full variable domain (missing parts from reference TRBV7-8 and TRBJ2-1): GAGVSQSPRYKVAKRGQDVALRCDPISGHVSLFWYQQALGQGPEFLTYFQNEAQLDKSGLPSDRFFAERPEGSVSTLKIQRTQQEDSAVYLCASSYKQGSYNEQFFGPGTRLTVL.

This chain connects TRBV28 to TRBJ2-7; TRBD1 matches at 7 bases. Trimming removed 6 bases from V and 6 bases from J; junction bases left unmatched: 11. The CDR3 covers 14 residues. The germline V gene has CDR1 MDHEN and CDR2 SYDVKM. CDR3 DNA: TGTGCCAGCAGGAGTACAGGGGCGTCTTCCGAGCAGTACTTC. It is translated as CASRSTGASSEQYF. Looking up the rest from reference TRBV28 and TRBJ2-7 gives the full variable domain: DVKVTQSSRYLVKRTGEKVFLECVQDMDHENMFWYRQDPGLGLRLIYFSYDVKMKEKGDIPEGYSVSREKKERFSLILESASTNQTSMYLCASRSTGASSEQYFGPGTRLTVT.

The gene calls are TRBV19 and TRBJ2-3, with TRBD1 identical over 10 bases. CDR3 length: 14 residues. CDR1 LNHDA and CDR2 SQIVND come from the germline V gene (reference sequence). J was trimmed by 4 bases and V by 4 bases; bases with no gene match: 2. The CDR3 nucleotides read TGTGCCAGTAGTAGGGACAGGGGAGCAGATACGCAGTATTTT. Translated, it gives CASSRDRGADTQYF.

The chain uses TRBV7-8 and TRBJ2-1; TRBD2 aligns across 7 bases. Germline lookup yields CDR1 SGHVS and CDR2 FQNEAQ. The CDR3 consists of 14 residues. The trim removed 1 base at V and 9 bases at J, leaving 6 bases unmatched. The CDR3 sequence is CASSLGGGPGEQFF. CDR3 in DNA: TGTGCCAGCAGCTTAGGGGGAGGGCCTGGTGAGCAGTTCTTC.

This clone was counted a single time. The chain carries TRBV7-2 and TRBJ1-2, with D hard to call. Germline V gene lookup returns CDR1 SGHTA and CDR2 FQGNSA. The CDR3 consists of 12 residues. The V end was cut by 1 base, the J end by 10 bases, with 10 bases between. CDR3 residues: CASSLETGVYTF. CDR3 bases: TGTGCCAGCAGCTTAGAAACGGGAGTCTACACCTTC.

CDR3 coding DNA: TGCGCCAGCAGCTTGTTTGCGGGACAAGAGACCCAGTACTTC. Protein product: CASSLFAGQETQYF. The V and J genes are TRBV5-1 and TRBJ2-5; weak D call: TRBD2 (6 bases). This CDR3 comprises 14 residues. Trimming shortened V by 1 base and J by 2 bases, and 9 bases separated the two germline ends. CDR1 and CDR2 from the germline V gene are SGHRS and YFSETQ.

This clone appeared once. V is TRBV15 and J is TRBJ2-3, with 9 bases matching TRBD1. CDR3 length equals 15 residues. V was clipped by 8 bases and J by 3 bases; unmatched bases: 9. In germline, CDR1 is LNHNV, CDR2 YYDKDF (reference sequence). CDR3: CATGTGLLRTDTQYF. As DNA, the CDR3 is TGTGCCACCGGGACAGGGTTATTACGTACAGATACGCAGTATTTT.

This clone came up a few times. The V gene is TRBV28, the J gene TRBJ1-5, with a weak D call TRBD1 (5 bases). Trimming removed 7 bases at V and 7 bases at J, with 17 bases between. The V gene's germline CDR1 is MDHEN and CDR2 SYDVKM. CDR3 size: 14 residues. CDR3 sequence: CASTHIDSGQPQHF. The CDR3, as DNA: TGTGCCAGCACCCACATCGATTCAGGGCAGCCCCAGCATTTT.

This sequence joins TRBV4-3 and TRBJ2-7; D gene ambiguous. The CDR3 loop spans 14 amino acids. Germline CDR1 reads LGHNA; CDR2 reads YSLEER. Trimming removed 1 base at V and 1 base at J, with 8 bases between. This chain's CDR3 is CASSQAEWSYEQYF. CDR3 in DNA: TGCGCCAGCAGCCAAGCTGAGTGGTCCTACGAGCAGTACTTC.

This clone showed up just once. The genes are TRBV4-1 and TRBJ1-5; tentative D call: TRBD1 (6 bases). Germline-derived CDR1 and CDR2 are MGHRA and YSYEKL. This CDR3 region has 15 residues. Deletions cut 1 base from V and 1 base from J, with 8 bases between. CDR3 nucleotide sequence: TGCGCCAGCAGCCAAGGCGGACAGAGCAATCAGCCCCAGCATTTT. It specifies CASSQGGQSNQPQHF.

V is TRBV4-2 and J is TRBJ1-2, with D possibly being TRBD1 (5 bases). CDR3 size: 14 residues. The V end was cut by 0 bases, the J end by 4 bases, with 9 bases between. Per germline, CDR1 LGHNA and CDR2 YNFKEQ. CDR3 sequence: CASSQDSRVYGYTF. CDR3 nucleotide sequence: TGTGCCAGCAGCCAAGACAGCAGGGTCTATGGCTACACCTTC.

The chain recombines TRBV20-1 with TRBJ2-7; possibly TRBD1 for D (6 bases). Trimming removed 5 bases at V and 3 bases at J, with 8 bases between. Germline V CDR1 and CDR2: DFQATT, SNEGSKA (reference sequence). This CDR3 is 11 amino acids long. In DNA form, the CDR3 reads TGCAGTGCTTACAGGGTCTACGAGCAGTACTTC. It translates to CSAYRVYEQYF.

V gene TRBV4-1 combines with J gene TRBJ2-1; TRBD2 matches at 13 bases. Germline V lookup: CDR1 MGHRA, CDR2 YSYEKL. V was clipped by 1 base and J by 9 bases; unmatched bases: 3. This CDR3 comprises 15 residues. Here the CDR3 DNA reads TGCGCCAGCAGCCAAGGGACTAGCGGGAGTTCTGAGCAGTTCTTC. Translating it yields CASSQGTSGSSEQFF.

The chain is built from TRBV5-6 and TRBJ2-1; tentatively, D is TRBD1 (6 bases). The germline V and J ends were trimmed by 4 bases and 4 bases, with 9 bases remaining between them. This CDR3 has 13 amino acids. Germline assignment: CDR1 SGHDT and CDR2 YYEEEE. CDR3 in amino acids: CASSRTAYNEQFF. In DNA form, the CDR3 reads TGTGCCAGCAGCCGGACAGCTTACAATGAGCAGTTCTTC.

The chain links TRBV6-5 to TRBJ1-2, with TRBD1 identical over 9 bases. CDR3 length: 12 residues. Germline V gives CDR1 MNHEY, CDR2 SVGAGI. The V gene end was trimmed by 6 bases and the J gene end by 7 bases; junction bases not matched to a gene: 3. In DNA form, the CDR3 reads TGTGCCAGCAGAGAGACAGGGGGTGGCTACACCTTC. Translated, it gives CASRETGGGYTF.

This chain links TRBV18 with TRBJ1-3; 8 nucleotides line up with TRBD1. Germline CDR1 KGHSH, CDR2 LQKENI. The CDR3 spans 17 residues. V lost 3 bases and J lost 1; bases outside the gene matches: 8. CDR3 amino acids: CASSPTRQGASGNTIYF. The CDR3 nucleotides are TGTGCCAGCTCACCCACCAGGCAGGGGGCTTCTGGAAACACCATATATTTT.

The chain couples TRBV15 to TRBJ2-1; 7 bases match TRBD2. CDR1 is LNHNV and CDR2 is YYDKDF in the germline V gene (reference sequence). CDR3 length: 15 amino acids. V gave up 4 bases and J gave up 3 bases; unmatched junction bases: 6. CDR3 loop: CATSTVGGSYNEQFF. CDR3 nucleotide sequence: TGTGCCACCAGCACTGTCGGCGGGAGCTACAATGAGCAGTTCTTC.

The rearrangement links TRBV6-1 to TRBJ2-7, with 8 positions matching TRBD1. J gave up 5 bases and V 3 bases, and 6 bases lay outside the gene matches. CDR3 length: 14 residues. The V gene's germline CDR1 is MNHNS and CDR2 SASEGT. The CDR3 here is CASSDRDRTHEQYF. CDR3 sequence (DNA): TGTGCCAGCAGTGACCGGGACAGGACCCACGAGCAGTACTTC.

The gene calls are TRBV18 and TRBJ1-1; 11 positions agree with TRBD1. V lost 3 bases, J lost 6 bases, and 3 bases stayed unmatched. This CDR3 has 14 residues. In germline, CDR1 is KGHSH, CDR2 LQKENI. DNA of the CDR3: TGTGCCAGCTCACCGGGACAGGGGGGCTCTGAAGCTTTCTTT. This translates into CASSPGQGGSEAFF.

V is TRBV4-2 and J is TRBJ2-4; TRBD2 matches at 9 bases. The junction had 1 base not matched to a gene; V was cut back by 2 bases and J by 5 bases. CDR1 and CDR2 (germline): LGHNA, YNFKEQ. CDR3 length: 14 residues. CDR3 sequence reads: CASSQSGGQNIQYF. The CDR3 nucleotides read TGTGCCAGCAGCCAAAGCGGGGGGCAAAACATTCAGTACTTC.